Below, one T cell receptor beta chain is given with its context. Its matching antigen is unknown. The sample belongs to a study of graft-versus-host responses after intestinal transplantation. Across the study: Transplantation in recipients was multivisceral, liver-intestinal, or isolated intestinal.

The assay was immunoSEQ multiplex PCR, and TCRdb's table has in-frame clones only and misses some. Seen here are about 81,000 clones, approximately 91% observed once, and the top ten hold approximately 0.33%. Whole-study results and caveats: Individuals who had graft-donor T cell macrochimerism had allografts that showed high graft-versus-host to host-versus-graft clonal ratios.

Looked up from germline, CDR1 is LGHNA and CDR2 is YNFKEQ. The ends lost 0 bases at V and 6 bases at J; junction bases unmatched: 2. This CDR3 is built from 14 residues. Sample: unstimulated CD4+ T cells sorted from spleen or lymph node cells, taken before intestinal transplant. The chain carries TRBV4-2 and TRBJ2-1, with 7 bases lining up with TRBD2. The sequence was collected from a human donor who received an intestinal transplant. In DNA, the CDR3 is TGTGCCAGCAGCCAAGAACGGACTAGCAATGAGCAGTTCTTC. This gives the protein CASSQERTSNEQFF.